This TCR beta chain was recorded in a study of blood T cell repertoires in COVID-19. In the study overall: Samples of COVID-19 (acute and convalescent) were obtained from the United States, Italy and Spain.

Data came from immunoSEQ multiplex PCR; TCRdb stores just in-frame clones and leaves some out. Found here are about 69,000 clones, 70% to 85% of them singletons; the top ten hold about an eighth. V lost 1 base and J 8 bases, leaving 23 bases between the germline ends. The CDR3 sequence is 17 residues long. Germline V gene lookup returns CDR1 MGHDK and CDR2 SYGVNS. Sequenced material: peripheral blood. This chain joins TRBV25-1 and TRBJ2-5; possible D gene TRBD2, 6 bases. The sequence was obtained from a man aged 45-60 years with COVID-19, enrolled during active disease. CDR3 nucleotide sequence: TGTGCCAGCAGTGAATCAGGAACGGCGGGGCTCCTTCGAACCCAGTACTTC. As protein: CASSESGTAGLLRTQYF.